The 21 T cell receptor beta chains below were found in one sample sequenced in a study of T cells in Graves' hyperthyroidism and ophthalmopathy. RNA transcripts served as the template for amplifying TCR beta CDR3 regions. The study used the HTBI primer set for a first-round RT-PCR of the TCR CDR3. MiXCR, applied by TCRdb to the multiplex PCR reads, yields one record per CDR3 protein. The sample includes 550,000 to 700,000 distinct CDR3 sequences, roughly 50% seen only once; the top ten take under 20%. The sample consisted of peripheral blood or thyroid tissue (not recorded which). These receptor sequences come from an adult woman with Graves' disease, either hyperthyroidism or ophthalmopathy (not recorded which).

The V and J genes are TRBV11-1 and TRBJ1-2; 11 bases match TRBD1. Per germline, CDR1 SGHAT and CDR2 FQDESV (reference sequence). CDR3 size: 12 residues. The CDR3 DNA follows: TGTCCCCGGACAGGGGGCGGCTATGGCTACACCTTC. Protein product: CPRTGGGYGYTF.

The CDR3 sequence is CATSPTGEEKLFF. DNA of the CDR3: TGTGCCACCAGTCCGACAGGGGAGGAAAAACTGTTTTTT. This chain links TRBV24-1 with TRBJ1-4; TRBD1 matches at 8 bases. Germline V gene sequence: CDR1 KGHDR, CDR2 SFDVKD. This CDR3 comprises 13 residues. Germline trimming cut 6 bases from V and 8 bases from J; bases unmatched to any gene: 4.

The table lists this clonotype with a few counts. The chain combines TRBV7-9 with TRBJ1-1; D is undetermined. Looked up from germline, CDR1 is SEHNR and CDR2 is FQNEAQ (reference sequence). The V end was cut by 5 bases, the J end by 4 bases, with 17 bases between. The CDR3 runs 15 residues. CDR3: CASSQDWGPGTEAFF. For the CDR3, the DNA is TGTGCCAGCAGCCAAGATTGGGGTCCCGGCACTGAAGCTTTCTTT.

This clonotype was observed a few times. This chain's CDR3 is CATQRGTGGTEAFF. In nucleotides, the CDR3 is TGTGCCACCCAGAGAGGGACAGGGGGCACTGAAGCTTTCTTT. The V gene is TRBV27, the J gene TRBJ1-1; 11 nucleotides align to TRBD1. CDR1 is MNHEY and CDR2 is SMNVEV in the germline V gene (reference sequence). This CDR3 contains 14 residues. Germline trimming cut 10 bases from V and 4 bases from J; bases unmatched to any gene: 8.

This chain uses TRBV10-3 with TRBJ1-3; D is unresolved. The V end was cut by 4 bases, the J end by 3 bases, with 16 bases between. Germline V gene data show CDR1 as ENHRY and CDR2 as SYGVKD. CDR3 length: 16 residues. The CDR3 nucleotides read TGTGCCATCAGTGCCATGGTTCGACGGAATGGAAACACCATATATTTT. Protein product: CAISAMVRRNGNTIYF.

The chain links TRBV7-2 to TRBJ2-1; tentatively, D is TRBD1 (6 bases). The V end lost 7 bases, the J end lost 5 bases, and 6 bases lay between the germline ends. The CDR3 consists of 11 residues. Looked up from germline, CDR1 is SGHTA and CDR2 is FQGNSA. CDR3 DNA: TGTGCCAGCACAGGGGACAATGAGCAGTTCTTC. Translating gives CASTGDNEQFF.

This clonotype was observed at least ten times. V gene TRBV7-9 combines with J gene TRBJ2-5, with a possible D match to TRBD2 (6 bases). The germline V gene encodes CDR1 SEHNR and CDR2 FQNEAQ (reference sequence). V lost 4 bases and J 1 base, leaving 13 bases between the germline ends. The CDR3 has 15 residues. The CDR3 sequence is CASSSRDSLQETQYF. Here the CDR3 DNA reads TGTGCCAGCAGCTCCCGGGACTCCCTCCAAGAGACCCAGTACTTC.

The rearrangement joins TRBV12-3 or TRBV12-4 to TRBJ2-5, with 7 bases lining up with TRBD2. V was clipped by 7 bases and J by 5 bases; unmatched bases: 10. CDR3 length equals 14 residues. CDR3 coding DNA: TGTGCCAGCACACGGCGGGGGACCGCGGAGACCCAGTACTTC. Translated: CASTRRGTAETQYF.

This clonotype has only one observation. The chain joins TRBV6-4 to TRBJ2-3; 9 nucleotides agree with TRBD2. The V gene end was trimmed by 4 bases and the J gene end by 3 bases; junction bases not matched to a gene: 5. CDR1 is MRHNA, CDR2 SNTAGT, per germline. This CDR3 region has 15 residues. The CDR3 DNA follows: TGTGCCAGCAGTGTGAAGGCGGGAGGGACAGATACGCAGTATTTT. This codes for CASSVKAGGTDTQYF.

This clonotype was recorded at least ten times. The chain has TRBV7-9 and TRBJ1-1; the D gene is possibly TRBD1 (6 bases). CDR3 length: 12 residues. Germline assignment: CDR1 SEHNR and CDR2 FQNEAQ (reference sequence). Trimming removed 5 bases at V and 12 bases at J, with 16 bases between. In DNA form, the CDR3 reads TGTGCCAGCAGCCTTCGACAGGATTCTACTTTCTTT. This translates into CASSLRQDSTFF.

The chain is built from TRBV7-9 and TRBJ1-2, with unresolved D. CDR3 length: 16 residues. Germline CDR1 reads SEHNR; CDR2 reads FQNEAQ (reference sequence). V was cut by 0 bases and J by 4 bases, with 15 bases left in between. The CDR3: CASSLAGGVQFYGYTF. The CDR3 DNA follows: TGTGCCAGCAGCTTAGCTGGCGGAGTTCAGTTCTATGGCTACACCTTC.

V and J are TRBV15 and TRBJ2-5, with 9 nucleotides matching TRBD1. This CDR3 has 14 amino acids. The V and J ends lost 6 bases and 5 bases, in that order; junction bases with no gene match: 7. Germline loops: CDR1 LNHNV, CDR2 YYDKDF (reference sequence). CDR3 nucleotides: TGTGCCACCAGTCCAACAGGGGGCCGGGAGACCCAGTACTTC. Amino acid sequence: CATSPTGGRETQYF.

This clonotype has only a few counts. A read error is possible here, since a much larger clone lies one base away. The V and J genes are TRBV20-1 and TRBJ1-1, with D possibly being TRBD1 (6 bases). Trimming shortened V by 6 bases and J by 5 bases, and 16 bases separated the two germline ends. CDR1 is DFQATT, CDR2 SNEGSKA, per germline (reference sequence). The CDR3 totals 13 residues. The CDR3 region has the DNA TGCAGTGCGCCAGTCGGGGGCGGGACTGAAGCTTTCTTT. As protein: CSAPVGGGTEAFF.

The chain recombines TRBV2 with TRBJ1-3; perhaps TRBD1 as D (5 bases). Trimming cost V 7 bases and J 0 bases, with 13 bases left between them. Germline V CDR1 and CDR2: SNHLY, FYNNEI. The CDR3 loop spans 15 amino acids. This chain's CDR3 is CASTSGTLSGNTIYF. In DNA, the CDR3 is TGTGCCAGCACCTCCGGGACCCTCTCTGGAAACACCATATATTTT.

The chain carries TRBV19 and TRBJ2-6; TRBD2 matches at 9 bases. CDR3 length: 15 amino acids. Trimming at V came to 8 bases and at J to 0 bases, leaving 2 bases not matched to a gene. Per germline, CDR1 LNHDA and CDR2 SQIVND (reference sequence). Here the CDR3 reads CASVAGDSGANVLTF. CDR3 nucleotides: TGTGCCAGTGTAGCGGGGGACTCTGGGGCCAACGTCCTGACTTTC.

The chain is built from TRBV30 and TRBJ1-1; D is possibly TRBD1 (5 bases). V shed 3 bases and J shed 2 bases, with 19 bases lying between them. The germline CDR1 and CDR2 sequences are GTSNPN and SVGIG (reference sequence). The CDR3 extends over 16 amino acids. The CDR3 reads CAWREWAGRLNTEAFF. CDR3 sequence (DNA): TGTGCCTGGAGGGAGTGGGCAGGGCGGTTAAACACTGAAGCTTTCTTT.

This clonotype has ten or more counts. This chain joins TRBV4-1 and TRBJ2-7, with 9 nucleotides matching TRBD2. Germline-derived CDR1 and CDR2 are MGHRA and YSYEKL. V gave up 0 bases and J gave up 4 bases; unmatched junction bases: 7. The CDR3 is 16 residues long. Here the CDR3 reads CASSQDSSGISYEQYF. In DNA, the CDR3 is TGCGCCAGCAGCCAAGACTCTAGCGGGATATCATACGAGCAGTACTTC.

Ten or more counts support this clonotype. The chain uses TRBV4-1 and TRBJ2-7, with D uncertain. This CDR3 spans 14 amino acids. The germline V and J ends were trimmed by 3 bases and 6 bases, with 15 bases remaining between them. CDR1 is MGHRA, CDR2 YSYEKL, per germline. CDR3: CASSHLTPWFEQYF. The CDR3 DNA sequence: TGCGCCAGCAGCCATCTTACACCTTGGTTCGAGCAGTACTTC.

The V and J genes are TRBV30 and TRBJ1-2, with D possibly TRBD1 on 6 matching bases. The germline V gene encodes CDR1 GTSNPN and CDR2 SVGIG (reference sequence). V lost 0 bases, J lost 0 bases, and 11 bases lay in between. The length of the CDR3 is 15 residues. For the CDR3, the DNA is TGTGCCTGGAGTGTACAGTCAGGGGCTAACTATGGCTACACCTTC. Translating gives CAWSVQSGANYGYTF. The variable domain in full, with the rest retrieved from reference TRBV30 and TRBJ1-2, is SQTIHQWPATLVQPVGSPLSLECTVEGTSNPNLYWYRQAAGRGLQLLFYSVGIGQISSEVPQNLSASRPQDRQFILSSKKLLLSDSGFYLCAWSVQSGANYGYTFGSGTRLTVV.

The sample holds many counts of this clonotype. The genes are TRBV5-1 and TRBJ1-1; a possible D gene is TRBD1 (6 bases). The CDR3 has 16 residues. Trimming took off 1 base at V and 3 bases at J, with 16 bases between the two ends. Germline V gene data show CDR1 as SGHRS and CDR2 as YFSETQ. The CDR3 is CASSLLPQGSDTEAFF. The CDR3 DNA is TGCGCCAGCAGCTTGTTGCCGCAGGGGTCGGACACTGAAGCTTTCTTT.

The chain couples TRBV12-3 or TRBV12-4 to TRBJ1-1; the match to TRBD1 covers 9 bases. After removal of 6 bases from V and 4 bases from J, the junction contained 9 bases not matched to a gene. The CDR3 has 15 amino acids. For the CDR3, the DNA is TGTGCCAGCAGGAGGGACAGGGTTGGGGGCACTGAAGCTTTCTTT. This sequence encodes CASRRDRVGGTEAFF.